Following are 26 T cell receptor beta chains from one sample sequenced in a study of OX40 agonist ivuxolimab in advanced cancers. The table came from immunoSEQ multiplex PCR; TCRdb's copy has only in-frame clones and leaves some out. The sample comprises about 33,000 clones, 79% of which are singletons, and 8.5% to 14% rests with the top ten. The starting material was CD4+ or CD8+ T cells sorted from blood, obtained in a trial of the OX40 agonist ivuxolimab. Every receptor here comes from an adult with an advanced solid tumor such as melanoma, head and neck, liver or kidney cancer.

In DNA, the CDR3 is TGTGCCAGCAGCCTATCAGTCTACACTGAAGCTTTCTTT. This translates into CASSLSVYTEAFF. The rearrangement links TRBV11-1 to TRBJ1-1; no reliable D call. With 5 bases removed from V and 3 bases from J, the gap between germline ends came to 10 bases. Germline V lookup: CDR1 SGHAT, CDR2 FQDESV (reference sequence). The length of the CDR3 is 13 residues.

The table lists this clone with a count of one. The chain carries TRBV7-6 and TRBJ1-1; no reliable D call. With 7 bases removed from V and 1 base from J, the gap between germline ends came to 19 bases. This CDR3 has 16 amino acids. Germline V gene sequence: CDR1 SGHVS, CDR2 FNYEAQ. Here the CDR3 reads CASTPTNGRPNTEAFF. The CDR3 DNA reads as TGTGCCAGCACCCCAACGAACGGAAGGCCGAACACTGAAGCTTTCTTT.

CDR3 sequence (DNA): TGTGCCAGCAGTCCGGATGAGGGTGGGACTGAAGCTTTCTTT. The encoded protein is CASSPDEGGTEAFF. This sequence joins TRBV27 and TRBJ1-1; D gene uncertain. Germline V gene sequence: CDR1 MNHEY, CDR2 SMNVEV (reference sequence). With 5 bases removed from V and 5 bases from J, the gap between germline ends came to 15 bases. The CDR3 spans 14 residues.

The rearrangement uses TRBV9 and TRBJ2-6, with D unclear. V gave up 0 bases and J gave up 0 bases, with 4 bases separating them. Germline values: CDR1 SGDLS, CDR2 YYNGEE. This CDR3 comprises 15 residues. The DNA for the CDR3 is TGTGCCAGCAGCGTAGGGATCTCTGGGGCCAACGTCCTGACTTTC. It codes for CASSVGISGANVLTF. Looking up the rest from reference TRBV9 and TRBJ2-6 gives the full variable domain: DSGVTQTPKHLITATGQRVTLRCSPRSGDLSVYWYQQSLDQGLQFLIQYYNGEERAKGNILERFSAQQFPDLHSELNLSSLELGDSALYFCASSVGISGANVLTFGAGSRLTVL.

V is TRBV5-1 and J is TRBJ2-2, with D perhaps assigned TRBD1 or TRBD2 (5 bases each). The CDR3 runs 15 residues. Trimming cost V 2 bases and J 2 bases, with 10 bases left between them. The germline V gene encodes CDR1 SGHRS and CDR2 YFSETQ. CDR3 bases: TGCGCCAGCAGCTTCGGGACCGCCAACACCGGGGAGCTGTTTTTT. Protein sequence: CASSFGTANTGELFF.

The table lists this clone with a few counts. This chain uses TRBV5-1 with TRBJ2-3; D perhaps matches TRBD2 (6 bases). Trimming cost V 0 bases and J 6 bases, with 17 bases left between them. The CDR3 has 16 amino acids. Per the germline V gene, CDR1 is SGHRS and CDR2 is YFSETQ. CDR3: CASSLGGSGAGDTQYF. Written as DNA, the CDR3 is TGCGCCAGCAGCTTGGGCGGGTCCGGCGCGGGGGATACGCAGTATTTT.

The V call is TRBV4-1, the J call TRBJ2-7; TRBD1 matches 7 bases. The CDR3 spans 14 residues. The V gene end was trimmed by 5 bases and the J gene end by 2 bases; junction bases not matched to a gene: 6. Germline V gene lookup returns CDR1 MGHRA and CDR2 YSYEKL. CDR3: CASSKEQGTYEQYF. Here the CDR3 DNA reads TGCGCCAGCAGCAAGGAACAGGGGACCTACGAGCAGTACTTC.

V usage is TRBV9 and J usage is TRBJ1-1, with TRBD1 identical over 8 bases. CDR1 SGDLS and CDR2 YYNGEE come from the germline V gene. The ends lost 0 bases at V and 4 bases at J; junction bases unmatched: 8. CDR3 size: 16 residues. The CDR3: CASSVGQGAGGTEAFF. CDR3 DNA sequence: TGTGCCAGCAGCGTAGGGCAGGGGGCGGGTGGCACTGAAGCTTTCTTT.

This clone was recorded only once. This chain connects TRBV6-5 to TRBJ2-7; 7 nucleotides line up with TRBD2. Germline loops: CDR1 MNHEY, CDR2 SVGAGI. V gave up 5 bases and J gave up 6 bases; unmatched junction bases: 10. The CDR3 sequence is 14 residues long. The CDR3 region has the DNA TGTGCCAGCAGTCGACGGACTAGTTCCGGCGAGCAGTACTTC. Translation gives CASSRRTSSGEQYF.

The chain links TRBV7-3 to TRBJ2-5; D is unresolved. The J call is in doubt because the DNA end fits TRBJ2-7 better. The CDR3 consists of 14 residues. Germline V gene data show CDR1 as SGHTA and CDR2 as FQGTGA. The CDR3 loop is CASTVSRINNEQYF. CDR3 sequence (DNA): TGTGCCAGCACCGTGTCACGGATTAACAACGAGCAGTACTTC.

J is TRBJ1-1 and V is TRBV7-6, with no clear D. The CDR3 sequence is 14 residues long. From germline, CDR1 is SGHVS and CDR2 FNYEAQ. Trimming cost V 0 bases and J 2 bases, with 7 bases left between them. The CDR3 protein is CASSLAPGNTEAFF. DNA of the CDR3: TGTGCCAGCAGCTTAGCTCCGGGTAACACTGAAGCTTTCTTT. Full variable domain (remainder filled in from reference TRBV7-6 and TRBJ1-1): GAGVSQSPRYKVTKRGQDVALRCDPISGHVSLYWYRQALGQGPEFLTYFNYEAQQDKSGLPNDRFSAERPEGSISTLTIQRTEQRDSAMYRCASSLAPGNTEAFFGQGTRLTVV.

This clone was counted once. The chain carries TRBV15 and TRBJ2-7, with D maybe TRBD1 (6 bases). The CDR3 consists of 14 residues. V lost 2 bases, J lost 1 base, and 9 bases lay in between. The germline V gene encodes CDR1 LNHNV and CDR2 YYDKDF (reference sequence). CDR3 protein: CATSRQGLSYEQYF. As DNA, the CDR3 is TGTGCCACCAGCAGACAGGGGTTATCCTACGAGCAGTACTTC.

The chain joins TRBV7-9 to TRBJ2-1, with D tentatively TRBD2 (6 bases). CDR1 is SEHNR, CDR2 FQNEAQ, per germline (reference sequence). The CDR3 extends over 15 amino acids. Between the trimmed V and J ends, which lost 5 bases and 7 bases, there was a span of 18 bases. The CDR3 is CASSPQTGGRNEQFF. In nucleotides, the CDR3 is TGTGCCAGCAGCCCCCAAACCGGGGGACGGAATGAGCAGTTCTTC.

CDR3 nucleotide sequence: TGTGCCAGCAGTTACTCTGGGGCCAACGTCCTGACTTTC. Residues: CASSYSGANVLTF. V gene TRBV6-6 combines with J gene TRBJ2-6; D remains unclear. The V end was cut by 0 bases, the J end by 3 bases, with 0 bases between. CDR1 MNHNY and CDR2 SVGAGI come from the germline V gene (reference sequence). The CDR3 is 13 residues long.

J is TRBJ1-1 and V is TRBV9, with D perhaps TRBD1 (5 bases). Trimming shortened V by 4 bases and J by 3 bases, and 19 bases separated the two germline ends. CDR1 SGDLS and CDR2 YYNGEE come from the germline V gene. The CDR3 is made up of 16 amino acids. DNA of the CDR3: TGTGCCAGCAGCCCCGAATCCGGGGGGGTGTACACTGAAGCTTTCTTT. Its protein is CASSPESGGVYTEAFF.

The chain recombines TRBV6-1 with TRBJ2-3; D tentatively reads TRBD1 or TRBD2 (5 bases each). Per the germline V gene, CDR1 is MNHNS and CDR2 is SASEGT. The CDR3 loop spans 15 amino acids. V was pared by 3 bases and J by 0 bases, with 10 bases between. This CDR3 is CASSDGGGSTDTQYF. The CDR3 DNA follows: TGTGCCAGCAGTGATGGGGGTGGTAGCACAGATACGCAGTATTTT.

This chain joins TRBV10-3 and TRBJ2-7; no firm D call. Germline V gives CDR1 ENHRY, CDR2 SYGVKD. The germline V and J ends were trimmed by 0 bases and 2 bases, with 11 bases remaining between them. The CDR3 is 15 residues long. The CDR3 nucleotides are TGTGCCATCAGTGAGTCGGTGGTACAAGCCTACGAGCAGTACTTC. Translated: CAISESVVQAYEQYF.

The chain links TRBV30 to TRBJ1-1; the D gene is possibly TRBD1 (5 bases). Trimming removed 4 bases at V and 3 bases at J, with 12 bases between. The CDR3 loop spans 13 amino acids. CDR1 is GTSNPN and CDR2 is SVGIG in the germline V gene (reference sequence). CDR3 protein: CAWNLRGDTEAFF. The CDR3 nucleotides read TGTGCCTGGAATCTACGGGGGGACACTGAAGCTTTCTTT.

This clone was detected a few times. V is TRBV6-5 and J is TRBJ2-7; 14 bases are a match to TRBD2. Germline trimming cut 6 bases from V and 7 bases from J; bases unmatched to any gene: 8. The CDR3 consists of 15 residues. From germline, CDR1 is MNHEY and CDR2 SVGAGI. As DNA, the CDR3 is TGTGCCAGCAGGTCCGGGACTAGCGGGGGCAGGGAGCAGTACTTC. It yields the protein CASRSGTSGGREQYF.

The V gene is TRBV2, the J gene TRBJ2-3; D perhaps matches TRBD1 (5 bases). V lost 4 bases, J lost 0 bases, and 11 bases lay in between. This CDR3 comprises 15 residues. Germline-derived CDR1 and CDR2 are SNHLY and FYNNEI. CDR3: CASSAQGTSTDTQYF. In DNA form, the CDR3 reads TGTGCCAGCAGTGCCCAGGGCACCAGCACAGATACGCAGTATTTT.

This sequence joins TRBV11-3 and TRBJ2-3; TRBD2 agrees at 9 bases. CDR3 length equals 16 residues. In germline, CDR1 is SGHNT, CDR2 YENEEA. V dropped 1 base and J dropped 6; count of bases not matched to a gene: 8. The CDR3 sequence is CASSLGGGGASDTQYF. CDR3 bases: TGTGCCAGCAGCTTAGGAGGCGGGGGGGCCTCGGATACGCAGTATTTT.

This chain connects TRBV27 to TRBJ2-7; 7 nucleotides line up with TRBD2. Germline trimming cut 5 bases from V and 1 base from J; bases unmatched to any gene: 11. Germline lookup yields CDR1 MNHEY and CDR2 SMNVEV (reference sequence). CDR3 length: 16 amino acids. For the CDR3, the DNA is TGTGCCAGCAGTCCCTCTAGCGGAACCTTTTCCTACGAGCAGTACTTC. This codes for CASSPSSGTFSYEQYF.

In this sample, this clone turned up once. The J gene is TRBJ1-1, the V gene TRBV6-1, with unresolved D. Germline V gene sequence: CDR1 MNHNS, CDR2 SASEGT. V was clipped by 8 bases and J by 6 bases, with 13 bases between them. The CDR3 sequence is 12 residues long. The CDR3 sequence: CASLSEGSEAFF. The CDR3 DNA follows: TGTGCCAGCCTCTCGGAGGGTTCTGAAGCTTTCTTT.

This clone was detected once. The J gene is TRBJ1-3, the V gene TRBV2; TRBD1 agrees at 8 bases. V was clipped by 6 bases and J by 0 bases; unmatched bases: 4. The germline V gene encodes CDR1 SNHLY and CDR2 FYNNEI. The CDR3 sequence is 15 residues long. Here the CDR3 DNA reads TGTGCCAGCAGAGGACAGGGCCGCTCTGGAAACACCATATATTTT. Its translation: CASRGQGRSGNTIYF.

The chain employs TRBV7-9 and TRBJ2-7; a possible D gene is TRBD2 (6 bases). Between the trimmed V and J ends, which lost 3 bases and 1 base, there was a span of 13 bases. This CDR3 spans 15 amino acids. Germline CDR1 and CDR2: SEHNR and FQNEAQ (reference sequence). The chain's CDR3 is CASSFRRGTSYEQYF. DNA for the CDR3: TGTGCCAGCAGCTTCCGGAGGGGTACTTCCTACGAGCAGTACTTC. The whole variable domain, remainder taken from reference TRBV7-9 and TRBJ2-7, is DTGVSQNPRHKITKRGQNVTFRCDPISEHNRLYWYRQTLGQGPEFLTYFQNEAQLEKSRLLSDRFSAERPKGSFSTLEIQRTEQGDSAMYLCASSFRRGTSYEQYFGPGTRLTVT.

The chain is built from TRBV7-9 and TRBJ1-2; tentative D call: TRBD1 (5 bases). The CDR3 loop spans 15 amino acids. Trimming took 5 bases from V and 5 from J, leaving 18 bases between them. Looked up from germline, CDR1 is SEHNR and CDR2 is FQNEAQ (reference sequence). CDR3 in amino acids: CASSSQGPRLYGYTF. In DNA, the CDR3 is TGTGCCAGCAGCAGCCAGGGACCCCGGTTATATGGCTACACCTTC.